This T cell receptor (beta chain) originates from a study of identical twins. Study findings and constraints: Cross-sectional statistics underpinned the conclusions; the same donors were not followed. Compared with models, monozygotic twins showed more out-of-frame TCR alpha sharing.

This clonotype was recorded once. Its antigen is not known. TCRdb ran MiXCR on the 5' RACE reads and lists one entry per CDR3 protein. The data hold 500,000 to 600,000 distinct CDR3 sequences, with approximately 22% observed a single time. Germline V gene data show CDR1 as KGHDR and CDR2 as SFDVKD. The V end lost 2 bases, the J end lost 2 bases, and 7 bases lay between the germline ends. This CDR3 is 14 amino acids long. This sample was shared with a second study, whose subject was T cells expressing NK-cell markers. That paper notes: Each TCR beta repertoire originated in sorted T cells that were CD3+CD56+NKG2C+, CD3+CD56+NKG2C- or CD3+CD56-NKG2C+.

The V call is TRBV24-1, the J call TRBJ2-3, with D uncertain. Sequencing was carried out using CD4+ T cells sorted from blood. This clonotype was sampled from a young woman in good health. The CDR3 DNA reads as TGTGCCACCAGTGATTCGATAGACACAGATACGCAGTATTTT. Its protein is CATSDSIDTDTQYF.